These 30 T cell receptor beta chains were sequenced from one sample in a study of shared clonotypes between healthy human individuals. Assay used: immunoSEQ multiplex PCR; TCRdb lists only in-frame clones, some missing. This sample has about 2 million clones, with about 95% found just once. Selected positively for CCR7 and CD45RO-negative, naive CD8 cells excluded terminally differentiated effector memory CD45RA+ cells. Sequencing input: naive CD8+ T cells sorted from blood. The receptors come from a man aged 18 to 29 in good health.

V and J are TRBV15 and TRBJ1-5; 7 bases match TRBD1. V was clipped by 5 bases and J by 0 bases; unmatched bases: 4. Germline V gives CDR1 LNHNV, CDR2 YYDKDF (reference sequence). The CDR3 runs to 15 residues. CDR3 in amino acids: CATSPGGNSNQPQHF. CDR3 sequence (DNA): TGTGCCACCAGCCCAGGGGGTAATAGCAATCAGCCCCAGCATTTT.

The rearrangement joins TRBV6-1 to TRBJ2-7, with D uncertain. Germline assignment: CDR1 MNHNS and CDR2 SASEGT. The V and J ends lost 8 bases and 0 bases respectively, with 14 bases between them. CDR3 size: 14 residues. The CDR3 DNA is TGTGCCAGCGGAGATTGGCAGAGCTCCTACGAGCAGTACTTC. Protein sequence: CASGDWQSSYEQYF.

V gene TRBV11-2 combines with J gene TRBJ2-1; 7 bases map to TRBD1. The CDR3 has 15 amino acids. Germline V gene sequence: CDR1 SGHAT, CDR2 FQNNGV. Trimming took 5 bases from V and 2 from J; bases not matched to a gene: 6. CDR3: CASSPSGTAYNEQFF. The CDR3 DNA follows: TGTGCCAGCAGCCCCTCCGGGACAGCCTACAATGAGCAGTTCTTC. The whole variable domain, filled in from reference TRBV11-2 and TRBJ2-1, reads EAGVAQSPRYKIIEKRQSVAFWCNPISGHATLYWYQQILGQGPKLLIQFQNNGVVDDSQLPKDRFSAERLKGVDSTLKIQPAKLEDSAVYLCASSPSGTAYNEQFFGPGTRLTVL.

CDR3 sequence reads: CASSLRGGGTDTQYF. The CDR3 bases are TGTGCCAGCAGTTTACGCGGGGGAGGTACAGATACGCAGTATTTT. The chain carries TRBV28 and TRBJ2-3; TRBD2 agrees at 7 bases. This CDR3 comprises 15 residues. Trimming cost V 2 bases and J 3 bases; bases outside gene matches: 5. Germline values: CDR1 MDHEN, CDR2 SYDVKM.

The CDR3 nucleotides are TGTGCCAGCAGTGGGTATTCAGGGAACGATGGCTACACCTTC. It is translated as CASSGYSGNDGYTF. This sequence joins TRBV6-1 and TRBJ1-2; D possibly corresponds to TRBD1 (5 bases). In germline, CDR1 is MNHNS, CDR2 SASEGT. With 4 bases removed from V and 6 bases from J, the gap between germline ends came to 15 bases. The CDR3 length is 14 residues.

This chain uses TRBV5-3 with TRBJ2-5; 9 bases fit TRBD2. TRBV5-3 is assigned to the ORF class and has an uncertain function. The V and J ends lost 1 base and 3 bases, in that order; junction bases with no gene match: 4. This CDR3 region has 15 residues. CDR3 amino acids: CARSLRSGGKETQYF. In DNA form, the CDR3 reads TGTGCCAGAAGCTTGAGAAGCGGGGGGAAAGAGACCCAGTACTTC.

The V gene is TRBV6-5, the J gene TRBJ2-3, with D tentatively TRBD1 (6 bases). The germline V and J ends were trimmed by 5 bases and 2 bases, with 14 bases remaining between them. Germline V gene sequence: CDR1 MNHEY, CDR2 SVGAGI. This CDR3 is built from 15 residues. CDR3 coding DNA: TGTGCCAGCAGTGCGGACAGCCGATTCACAGATACGCAGTATTTT. Amino acid sequence: CASSADSRFTDTQYF.

The chain couples TRBV7-9 to TRBJ2-2; D remains unclear. Trimming left V 2 bases short and J 0 bases short, with 13 bases between. The CDR3 contains 17 residues. Germline CDR1 SEHNR, CDR2 FQNEAQ (reference sequence). In DNA form, the CDR3 reads TGTGCCAGCAGCTTACTGTCTGGGAACGCGAACACCGGGGAGCTGTTTTTT. This codes for CASSLLSGNANTGELFF.

The rearrangement uses TRBV29-1 and TRBJ2-1; 14 bases are shared with TRBD2. CDR3 length: 14 amino acids. Looked up from germline, CDR1 is SQVTM and CDR2 is ANQGSEA. V dropped 4 bases and J dropped 10; count of bases not matched to a gene: 6. CDR3 in amino acids: CSVVAGLAGVEQFF. CDR3 nucleotides: TGCAGCGTTGTCGCGGGACTAGCGGGAGTAGAGCAGTTCTTC.

The rearrangement joins TRBV27 to TRBJ1-6, with D uncertain. The CDR3 covers 17 residues. Trimming left V 2 bases short and J 0 bases short, with 11 bases between. Germline V CDR1 and CDR2: MNHEY, SMNVEV (reference sequence). CDR3: CASSLGPFYSYNSPLHF. The CDR3 DNA reads as TGTGCCAGCAGTTTAGGACCATTTTACTCCTATAATTCACCCCTCCACTTT.

The gene calls are TRBV6-6 and TRBJ2-1; 8 bases agree with TRBD1. Germline V gives CDR1 MNHNY, CDR2 SVGAGI (reference sequence). CDR3 length equals 15 residues. V gave up 1 base and J gave up 7 bases; unmatched junction bases: 6. This chain's CDR3 is CASSYLGQGENEQFF. CDR3 nucleotides: TGTGCCAGCAGTTACTTAGGACAGGGTGAAAATGAGCAGTTCTTC.

This clone was counted between two and nine times. This sequence joins TRBV30 and TRBJ1-1; D is possibly TRBD1 (5 bases). The V end was cut by 0 bases, the J end by 4 bases, with 9 bases between. This CDR3 is 13 amino acids long. CDR1 and CDR2 from the germline V gene are GTSNPN and SVGIG (reference sequence). The CDR3 coding sequence is TGTGCCTGGAGTGTCTCAACAGGCACTGAAGCTTTCTTT. As protein: CAWSVSTGTEAFF.

A word on this clone: Different DNA sequences within this sample yield the same CDR3. The chain carries TRBV2 and TRBJ2-7; weak D call: TRBD1 (5 bases). Trimming stripped 8 bases from V and 2 bases from J, with 10 bases between. Germline V gene data show CDR1 as SNHLY and CDR2 as FYNNEI. This CDR3 is built from 12 residues. CDR3 loop: CASAGPTYEQYF. CDR3 nucleotide sequence: TGTGCCAGCGCAGGGCCGACCTACGAGCAGTACTTC.

This chain connects TRBV30 to TRBJ2-1; D possibly matches TRBD1 or TRBD2 (6 bases each). The CDR3 is 16 residues long. The ends were cut back, 0 bases at V and 8 bases at J, with 20 bases in the middle. Germline lookup yields CDR1 GTSNPN and CDR2 SVGIG (reference sequence). Written as DNA, the CDR3 is TGTGCCTGGAGTGTACAGTCGGAGGGGGGCGGCGATGAGCAGTTCTTC. Protein: CAWSVQSEGGGDEQFF.

CDR3 DNA: TGCGCCAGCAGCCAAGGAGGCAGGGTTGGCTACACCTTC. This gives the protein CASSQGGRVGYTF. The rearrangement uses TRBV4-1 and TRBJ1-2; D might be TRBD1 (5 bases). CDR1 and CDR2 from the germline V gene are MGHRA and YSYEKL. V shed 1 base and J shed 7 bases, with 10 bases lying between them. The CDR3 has 13 amino acids.

In regard to this clone: This sample also contains other DNA sequences that code for the same CDR3. The chain recombines TRBV5-4 with TRBJ2-7, with 7 bases that match TRBD1. V lost 0 bases to trimming and J lost 3 bases; unmatched junction nucleotides: 3. Germline values: CDR1 SGHNT, CDR2 YYREEE (reference sequence). This CDR3 spans 14 amino acids. The CDR3 sequence is CASSLGDSHYEQYF. Written as DNA, the CDR3 is TGTGCCAGCAGCTTGGGGGACAGTCACTACGAGCAGTACTTC.

The genes are TRBV27 and TRBJ2-7; D gene ambiguous. The CDR3 contains 15 residues. V lost 6 bases and J lost 4, with 19 bases in between. From germline, CDR1 is MNHEY and CDR2 SMNVEV (reference sequence). CDR3 coding DNA: TGTGCCAGCAGGGTACAAGGGCGGCCCGCTTACGAGCAGTACTTC. Translating it yields CASRVQGRPAYEQYF.

The J gene is TRBJ1-6, the V gene TRBV5-1; no clear D gene. Germline V gives CDR1 SGHRS, CDR2 YFSETQ. The CDR3 sequence is 14 residues long. Trimming took 6 bases from V and 0 from J, leaving 7 bases between them. The CDR3 sequence is CASTLSSYNSPLHF. CDR3 DNA sequence: TGCGCCAGCACCTTAAGCTCCTATAATTCACCCCTCCACTTT.

CDR3 nucleotides: TGCGCCAGCAGCCCCGGACAGGGTGGTTTTACGCAGTATTTT. The encoded protein is CASSPGQGGFTQYF. The rearrangement uses TRBV4-3 and TRBJ2-3, with TRBD1 matching over 8 bases. Unmatched junction bases numbered 8, after V lost 4 bases and J lost 8 bases. The germline gives CDR1 LGHNA, CDR2 YSLEER. CDR3 size: 14 residues.

This clone was counted between two and nine times. In nucleotides, the CDR3 is TGTGCCAGCAGCCCGAAGGCAGGGGCTAATTCACCCCTCCACTTT. It codes for CASSPKAGANSPLHF. The chain carries TRBV7-8 and TRBJ1-6, with D perhaps matching TRBD1 (6 bases). Trimming left V 5 bases short and J 6 bases short, with 14 bases between. The germline gives CDR1 SGHVS, CDR2 FQNEAQ. This CDR3 contains 15 residues.

This chain joins TRBV30 and TRBJ2-7, with D possibly matching TRBD2 (6 bases). CDR3 length: 13 residues. Germline assignment: CDR1 GTSNPN and CDR2 SVGIG (reference sequence). V was trimmed by 5 bases and J by 4 bases, leaving 15 bases between them. The CDR3 sequence is CAWAGPKGYEQYF. DNA of the CDR3: TGTGCCTGGGCGGGGCCTAAAGGGTACGAGCAGTACTTC. Combining the CDR3 with reference TRBV30 and TRBJ2-7 gives the whole variable domain SQTIHQWPATLVQPVGSPLSLECTVEGTSNPNLYWYRQAAGRGLQLLFYSVGIGQISSEVPQNLSASRPQDRQFILSSKKLLLSDSGFYLCAWAGPKGYEQYFGPGTRLTVT.

Points on this clone: The same CDR3 can be traced to other DNA sequences in this sample. J is TRBJ1-5 and V is TRBV4-1; no reliable D call. The CDR3 spans 13 residues. V lost 2 bases to trimming and J lost 7 bases, with 9 bases between them. Germline V gene lookup returns CDR1 MGHRA and CDR2 YSYEKL. As DNA, the CDR3 is TGCGCCAGCAGCCAAATCCCGGGACAGCCCCAGCATTTT. It specifies CASSQIPGQPQHF.

V is TRBV25-1 and J is TRBJ2-1, with 14 bases identical to TRBD2. The CDR3 totals 15 residues. The junction had 5 bases not matched to a gene; V was cut back by 3 bases and J by 10 bases. CDR1 and CDR2 (germline): MGHDK, SYGVNS. The CDR3 DNA reads TGTGCCAGCAGTGAGGGACTAGCGGGGGCCCGGGAGCAGTTCTTC. Amino acids: CASSEGLAGAREQFF.

The J gene is TRBJ2-6, the V gene TRBV4-3, with no clear D. CDR3 size: 17 residues. Trimming took 0 bases from V and 2 from J, leaving 11 bases between them. Germline values: CDR1 LGHNA, CDR2 YSLEER. The CDR3 DNA is TGCGCCAGCAGCCAAGAAACGATTTTGGCTGGGGCCAACGTCCTGACTTTC. Translating gives CASSQETILAGANVLTF.

DNA for the CDR3: TGTGCCAGTAGTATAGATCCCACGGCGGGCTCCTATACGGGTTCACCCCTCCACTTT. Its translation: CASSIDPTAGSYTGSPLHF. The V call is TRBV19, the J call TRBJ1-6; no clear D gene. Germline V CDR1 and CDR2: LNHDA, SQIVND (reference sequence). This CDR3 region has 19 residues. Trimming removed 0 bases at V and 9 bases at J, with 24 bases between.

The chain recombines TRBV10-3 with TRBJ2-1, with TRBD2 matching 12 bases. The germline gives CDR1 ENHRY, CDR2 SYGVKD. V trimming: 8 bases; J trimming: 4 bases; junction bases outside the gene matches: 3. The CDR3 is made up of 14 amino acids. This CDR3 reads CAIGLAGGYNEQFF. The CDR3 bases are TGTGCCATCGGGCTAGCGGGAGGGTACAATGAGCAGTTCTTC.

This chain joins TRBV7-9 and TRBJ2-7; D could derive from TRBD1 or TRBD2 (5 bases each). The CDR3 sequence is 16 residues long. V lost 5 bases and J lost 1, with 18 bases in between. CDR1 and CDR2 (germline): SEHNR, FQNEAQ (reference sequence). The CDR3: CASSPPAGTASYEQYF. The CDR3 coding sequence is TGTGCCAGCAGCCCACCGGCCGGGACGGCGTCCTACGAGCAGTACTTC.

The gene calls are TRBV29-1 and TRBJ2-7; no clear D. Germline V gene lookup returns CDR1 SQVTM and CDR2 ANQGSEA. This CDR3 is built from 14 residues. Trimming cost V 3 bases and J 0 bases, with 12 bases left between them. CDR3 region: CSVDVGSYSYEQYF. Written as DNA, the CDR3 is TGCAGCGTTGATGTTGGCTCCTACTCCTACGAGCAGTACTTC.

The J gene is TRBJ1-2, the V gene TRBV7-9, with no clear D. This CDR3 is 15 amino acids long. The V and J ends lost 5 bases and 4 bases respectively, with 17 bases between them. Per germline, CDR1 SEHNR and CDR2 FQNEAQ (reference sequence). CDR3 coding DNA: TGTGCCAGCAGCCCACCCCGGACTGCCACCTATGGCTACACCTTC. Residues: CASSPPRTATYGYTF.

The CDR3 DNA is TGTGCCAGCAGTTTCCTCTATCGGGGACAGGACAACACTGAAGCTTTCTTT. This codes for CASSFLYRGQDNTEAFF. The chain carries TRBV27 and TRBJ1-1, with TRBD1 matching 8 bases. The CDR3 loop spans 17 amino acids. The germline V gene encodes CDR1 MNHEY and CDR2 SMNVEV (reference sequence). V lost 3 bases to trimming and J lost 2 bases; unmatched junction nucleotides: 11.